This T cell receptor (beta chain) was sequenced in a study of blood T cell repertoires in COVID-19. Study as a whole: Samples representing acute and convalescent COVID-19 were sourced from the United States, Italy and Spain.

The CDR3 runs 14 residues. Germline-derived CDR1 and CDR2 are MNHEY and SVGAGI. Unmatched junction bases numbered 9, after V lost 8 bases and J lost 9 bases. Original data processing: Cell counts per sample came from amplifying reference gene primers. Sequenced by immunoSEQ multiplex PCR; TCRdb stores in-frame clones only, minus some. The V and J calls and clone size come from that table; D and trimming were worked out from the DNA. Of approximately 280,000 clones detected, roughly 89% appear once; the ten largest clones hold around 2.1%. This TCR was recovered from a man aged 50 to 60 with acute or convalescent COVID-19. This chain links TRBV6-5 with TRBJ2-1, with TRBD1 matching over 11 bases. Sequencing was done on a sample of peripheral blood. CDR3 in DNA: TGTGCCAGCTCGACGGACAGGGGGCTCGGTGAGCAGTTCTTC. This translates into CASSTDRGLGEQFF.